This entry lists 26 T cell receptor beta chains sequenced from one sample in a study of Graves' ophthalmopathy and Graves' hyperthyroidism. For repertoire sequencing, the TCR beta CDR3 regions were amplified from RNA transcripts. The first round was an RT-PCR with HTBI primers, and the second round was a multiplex PCR. TCRdb reanalysed the multiplex PCR reads using MiXCR and keeps one entry per CDR3 protein. The sample contains hundreds of thousands of distinct CDR3 sequences, about two fifths of which appear only once. The sample was peripheral blood. The receptor source for this set is an adult man with Graves' ophthalmopathy.

In its sample, this clonotype was seen many times. This sequence joins TRBV5-6 and TRBJ2-5; D unresolved. The CDR3 length is 12 residues. V was trimmed by 4 bases and J by 4 bases, leaving 8 bases between them. Germline CDR1 and CDR2: SGHDT and YYEEEE. The CDR3 DNA sequence: TGTGCCAGCAGCGCCAACTCAGAGACCCAGTACTTC. This sequence encodes CASSANSETQYF.

This clonotype was recorded only once. Germline and junction disagree at one end, which may indicate a read error. This chain uses TRBV5-4 with TRBJ2-5, with D possibly TRBD1 on 7 matching bases. Germline V gene sequence: CDR1 SGHNT, CDR2 YYREEE (reference sequence). This CDR3 spans 16 amino acids. The CDR3 loop reads CASSLISGRGEEAQYF. The CDR3 DNA reads as TGTGCCAGCAGCTTAATCTCGGGCAGGGGGGAAGAGGCCCAGTACTTC.

The rearrangement links TRBV5-1 to TRBJ1-2, with 9 nucleotides matching TRBD1. The V gene end was trimmed by 4 bases and the J gene end by 7 bases; junction bases not matched to a gene: 8. Germline assignment: CDR1 SGHRS and CDR2 YFSETQ. This CDR3 is 14 amino acids long. The CDR3 region is CASSAGTGRLGYTF. In DNA form, the CDR3 reads TGCGCCAGCAGCGCGGGGACAGGGAGGCTTGGCTACACCTTC. Complete variable domain (other parts from reference TRBV5-1 and TRBJ1-2): KAGVTQTPRYLIKTRGQQVTLSCSPISGHRSVSWYQQTPGQGLQFLFEYFSETQRNKGNFPGRFSGRQFSNSRSEMNVSTLELGDSALYLCASSAGTGRLGYTFGSGTRLTVV.

In its sample, this clonotype was seen once. V gene TRBV12-3 or TRBV12-4 combines with J gene TRBJ1-4; TRBD1 aligns across 12 bases. The CDR3 is 15 amino acids. Trimming removed 3 bases from V and 8 bases from J; junction bases left unmatched: 4. The CDR3 here is CASSFGTGGGEKLFF. CDR3 sequence (DNA): TGTGCCAGCAGTTTCGGGACAGGGGGCGGCGAAAAACTGTTTTTT.

This clonotype was seen many times. The chain has TRBV19 and TRBJ1-1; 9 bases align to TRBD1. The CDR3 covers 14 residues. Looked up from germline, CDR1 is LNHDA and CDR2 is SQIVND (reference sequence). V lost 3 bases and J lost 5; bases outside the gene matches: 4. CDR3 sequence: CASSMVGQGTEAFF. The CDR3 nucleotides read TGTGCCAGTAGTATGGTTGGACAGGGGACTGAAGCTTTCTTT.

V and J are TRBV5-4 and TRBJ1-2, with D possibly matching TRBD1 (5 bases). Germline V gene sequence: CDR1 SGHNT, CDR2 YYREEE (reference sequence). The V end was cut by 3 bases, the J end by 7 bases, with 10 bases between. CDR3 length equals 12 residues. The CDR3: CASSSADSGYTF. The DNA of the CDR3 is TGTGCCAGCAGCTCGGCAGACAGTGGCTACACCTTC.

This clonotype was counted at least ten times. The J gene is TRBJ1-3, the V gene TRBV7-6; D is unclear. V was trimmed by 3 bases and J by 6 bases, leaving 9 bases between them. CDR3 length: 13 residues. CDR1 is SGHVS and CDR2 is FNYEAQ in the germline V gene. The DNA of the CDR3 is TGTGCCAGCAGCTTCGACGTCTCAAACACCATATATTTT. Translation: CASSFDVSNTIYF. The variable domain in full, completed from reference TRBV7-6 and TRBJ1-3, reads GAGVSQSPRYKVTKRGQDVALRCDPISGHVSLYWYRQALGQGPEFLTYFNYEAQQDKSGLPNDRFSAERPEGSISTLTIQRTEQRDSAMYRCASSFDVSNTIYFGEGSWLTVV.

This clonotype came up many times. The V call is TRBV15, the J call TRBJ2-5; maybe TRBD1 (6 bases). The length of the CDR3 is 14 residues. Germline values: CDR1 LNHNV, CDR2 YYDKDF (reference sequence). V lost 3 bases and J 4 bases, leaving 12 bases between the germline ends. CDR3 amino acids: CATSRNRVGETQYF. The CDR3 nucleotides are TGTGCCACCAGCAGGAACAGGGTGGGAGAGACCCAGTACTTC.

In its sample, this clonotype was seen many times. This chain joins TRBV18 and TRBJ1-1; perhaps TRBD1 as D (6 bases). The V gene lost 2 bases and the J gene lost 11 bases, with 12 bases spanning the gap. CDR1 is KGHSH and CDR2 is LQKENI in the germline V gene. The CDR3 spans 12 residues. CDR3 nucleotide sequence: TGTGCCAGCTCACCAGGGACAAAGGTGGCTTTCTTT. Translated: CASSPGTKVAFF.

V usage is TRBV29-1 and J usage is TRBJ1-2; 9 bases agree with TRBD1. Per the germline V gene, CDR1 is SQVTM and CDR2 is ANQGSEA. The CDR3 sequence is 13 residues long. V gave up 2 bases and J gave up 8 bases; unmatched junction bases: 6. CDR3 DNA sequence: TGCAGCGTTGAATCGGGACAGGGCCCCGGCTACACCTTC. Its translation: CSVESGQGPGYTF.

The rearrangement uses TRBV7-2 and TRBJ2-5, with D possibly TRBD1 on 8 matching bases. The CDR3 runs to 17 residues. The V gene lost 0 bases and the J gene lost 4 bases, with 18 bases spanning the gap. Germline V lookup: CDR1 SGHTA, CDR2 FQGNSA. CDR3 residues: CASSLADRAREGETQYF. The DNA of the CDR3 is TGTGCCAGCAGCTTAGCGGACAGGGCTAGGGAGGGAGAGACCCAGTACTTC.

The chain uses TRBV19 and TRBJ1-5; the D gene is possibly TRBD1 (6 bases). The ends were cut back, 7 bases at V and 10 bases at J, with 20 bases in the middle. CDR3 length: 14 amino acids. Germline assignment: CDR1 LNHDA and CDR2 SQIVND (reference sequence). This chain's CDR3 is CASMGGQGRRPQHF. The CDR3 DNA follows: TGTGCCAGTATGGGGGGGCAGGGACGTAGACCCCAGCATTTT. Full variable domain (missing parts from reference TRBV19 and TRBJ1-5): DGGITQSPKYLFRKEGQNVTLSCEQNLNHDAMYWYRQDPGQGLRLIYYSQIVNDFQKGDIAEGYSVSREKKESFPLTVTSAQKNPTAFYLCASMGGQGRRPQHFGDGTRLSIL.

This clonotype was seen ten or more times. This chain links TRBV5-6 with TRBJ2-7, with 7 bases identical to TRBD2. The V and J ends lost 4 bases and 4 bases, in that order; junction bases with no gene match: 5. CDR1 is SGHDT, CDR2 YYEEEE, per germline. The CDR3 contains 13 residues. The CDR3 sequence is CASSPGGLYEQYF. DNA of the CDR3: TGTGCCAGCAGCCCGGGGGGATTGTACGAGCAGTACTTC.

Concerning this clonotype: A much bigger clone sits one base away, suggesting this may be a read error. The chain recombines TRBV10-3 with TRBJ2-7, with 10 bases identical to TRBD1. V trimming: 5 bases; J trimming: 9 bases; junction bases outside the gene matches: 13. Germline V gives CDR1 ENHRY, CDR2 SYGVKD. The CDR3 sequence is 15 residues long. The CDR3 sequence: CAISSPGQGIRVQYF. As DNA, the CDR3 is TGTGCCATCAGTTCTCCGGGACAGGGGATACGGGTGCAGTACTTC.

V gene TRBV5-1 combines with J gene TRBJ2-5; D might be TRBD1 or TRBD2, each matching 6 bases. Germline assignment: CDR1 SGHRS and CDR2 YFSETQ. Deletions cut 2 bases from V and 5 bases from J, with 25 bases between. The CDR3 has 18 amino acids. The CDR3 loop reads CASSLRHFRGALRETQYF. CDR3 coding DNA: TGCGCCAGCAGCTTACGTCATTTTAGGGGGGCCCTTCGGGAGACCCAGTACTTC.

The chain uses TRBV5-4 and TRBJ2-2; D gene unclear. The CDR3 is 15 residues long. V gave up 1 base and J gave up 4 bases, with 11 bases separating them. Germline V lookup: CDR1 SGHNT, CDR2 YYREEE (reference sequence). DNA of the CDR3: TGTGCCAGCAGCTTGAAGTACTCCCGCACCGGGGAGCTGTTTTTT. Its translation: CASSLKYSRTGELFF.

The sample holds many counts of this clonotype. The rearrangement joins TRBV7-9 to TRBJ2-3; D remains ambiguous. The V end lost 3 bases, the J end lost 2 bases, and 0 bases lay between the germline ends. CDR3 length equals 11 residues. Germline V gives CDR1 SEHNR, CDR2 FQNEAQ (reference sequence). CDR3 sequence reads: CASSFTDTQYF. The CDR3, as DNA: TGTGCCAGCAGCTTCACAGATACGCAGTATTTT. Based on the CDR3 plus reference TRBV7-9 and TRBJ2-3, the full variable domain is DTGVSQNPRHKITKRGQNVTFRCDPISEHNRLYWYRQTLGQGPEFLTYFQNEAQLEKSRLLSDRFSAERPKGSFSTLEIQRTEQGDSAMYLCASSFTDTQYFGPGTRLTVL.

This rearrangement joins TRBV30 to TRBJ1-5; D might be TRBD1 (6 bases). The CDR3 sequence is 13 residues long. V shed 0 bases and J shed 7 bases, with 10 bases lying between them. CDR1 is GTSNPN, CDR2 SVGIG, per germline (reference sequence). The DNA of the CDR3 is TGTGCCTGGAGTGTGCAGGGGCGGCAGCCCCAGCATTTT. Translation gives CAWSVQGRQPQHF. Full variable domain (remainder filled in from reference TRBV30 and TRBJ1-5): SQTIHQWPATLVQPVGSPLSLECTVEGTSNPNLYWYRQAAGRGLQLLFYSVGIGQISSEVPQNLSASRPQDRQFILSSKKLLLSDSGFYLCAWSVQGRQPQHFGDGTRLSIL.

Comments on this clonotype: The limits of the CDR3 on the DNA are not certain, so only TCRdb's listed CDR3 is given. The gene calls are TRBV11-2 and TRBJ1-4; the table names TRBD1, a call not compared with the DNA. Germline CDR1 is SGHAT and CDR2 is FQNNGV. The CDR3 is 19 amino acids in total, end residues counted. This CDR3 reads CASSIYLCSAQGNEEKLFF.

This clonotype occurred many times. The rearrangement links TRBV27 to TRBJ1-6; TRBD1 aligns across 7 bases. Germline V CDR1 and CDR2: MNHEY, SMNVEV (reference sequence). This CDR3 is built from 15 residues. With V trimmed by 4 bases and J by 10 bases, 10 bases remained unmatched. This CDR3 is CASSSAGRGMSPLHF. The CDR3 DNA reads TGTGCCAGCAGTTCGGCCGGCAGGGGGATGTCACCCCTCCACTTT.

The chain joins TRBV2 to TRBJ1-1; 10 bases are a match to TRBD1. CDR3 length: 16 residues. Unmatched junction bases numbered 7, after V lost 2 bases and J lost 4 bases. Germline CDR1 reads SNHLY; CDR2 reads FYNNEI. The CDR3 here is CASSEPGQGSGTEAFF. As DNA, the CDR3 is TGTGCCAGCAGTGAACCGGGACAGGGGTCGGGCACTGAAGCTTTCTTT.

This sequence joins TRBV2 and TRBJ1-4, with D perhaps matching TRBD1 (6 bases). CDR3 length: 14 amino acids. Germline assignment: CDR1 SNHLY and CDR2 FYNNEI. Trimming cost V 4 bases and J 10 bases, with 16 bases left between them. CDR3 nucleotide sequence: TGTGCCAGCAGTGGGCTTCAAAGGGGGGTAAAACTGTTTTTT. Its protein is CASSGLQRGVKLFF. The whole variable domain, filled in from reference TRBV2 and TRBJ1-4, reads EPEVTQTPSHQVTQMGQEVILRCVPISNHLYFYWYRQILGQKVEFLVSFYNNEISEKSEIFDDQFSVERPDGSNFTLKIRSTKLEDSAMYFCASSGLQRGVKLFFGSGTQLSVL.

This clonotype was counted at least ten times. The chain uses TRBV11-2 and TRBJ2-2; unclear D gene. Trimming took 4 bases from V and 4 from J, leaving 13 bases between them. The CDR3 is made up of 15 amino acids. The germline V gene encodes CDR1 SGHAT and CDR2 FQNNGV. The CDR3 loop is CASSSFTVRTGELFF. DNA of the CDR3: TGTGCCAGCAGCTCCTTCACAGTGCGCACCGGGGAGCTGTTTTTT. The full variable domain, its missing parts supplied by reference TRBV11-2 and TRBJ2-2, is EAGVAQSPRYKIIEKRQSVAFWCNPISGHATLYWYQQILGQGPKLLIQFQNNGVVDDSQLPKDRFSAERLKGVDSTLKIQPAKLEDSAVYLCASSSFTVRTGELFFGEGSRLTVL.

This clonotype was counted once. The V and J genes are TRBV7-9 and TRBJ1-5, with D uncertain. CDR3 length: 16 amino acids. The ends were cut back, 3 bases at V and 1 base at J, with 13 bases in the middle. In germline, CDR1 is SEHNR, CDR2 FQNEAQ (reference sequence). CDR3 DNA: TGTGCCAGCAGCTTGCAGGCCCCCGGCAGCAATCAGCCCCAGCATTTT. Its protein product is CASSLQAPGSNQPQHF.

This clonotype appeared many times. The rearrangement links TRBV2 to TRBJ1-2, with no clear D. This CDR3 has 13 residues. Germline V gives CDR1 SNHLY, CDR2 FYNNEI. V dropped 1 base and J dropped 6 bases, with 9 bases sitting between them. The CDR3 region has the DNA TGTGCCAGCAGTGAAGGTGAGAGGAATGGCTACACCTTC. It encodes CASSEGERNGYTF.

Only a few counts were recorded for this clonotype. The rearrangement uses TRBV9 and TRBJ2-2, with 12 bases aligning to TRBD2. V dropped 4 bases and J dropped 0; count of bases not matched to a gene: 4. Looked up from germline, CDR1 is SGDLS and CDR2 is YYNGEE. The CDR3 has 17 amino acids. The CDR3 DNA follows: TGTGCCAGCAGCCGCCGGACTAGCGGGGCGAACACCGGGGAGCTGTTTTTT. Translated: CASSRRTSGANTGELFF.